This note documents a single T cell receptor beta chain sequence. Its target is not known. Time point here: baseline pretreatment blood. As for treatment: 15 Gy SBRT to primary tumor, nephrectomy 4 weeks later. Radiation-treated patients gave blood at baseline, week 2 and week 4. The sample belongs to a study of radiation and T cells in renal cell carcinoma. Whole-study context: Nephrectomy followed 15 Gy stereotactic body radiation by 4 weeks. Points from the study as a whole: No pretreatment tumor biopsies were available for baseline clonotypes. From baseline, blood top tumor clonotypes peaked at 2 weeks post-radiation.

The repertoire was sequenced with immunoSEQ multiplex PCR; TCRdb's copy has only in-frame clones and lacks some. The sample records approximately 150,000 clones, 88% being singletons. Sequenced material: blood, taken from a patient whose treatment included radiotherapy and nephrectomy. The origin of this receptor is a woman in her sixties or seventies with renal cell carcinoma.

The CDR3 DNA follows: TGTGCCAGCAGCTCAACTATTCAAACTCACAGGGACGAGCAGTACTTC. Translating it yields CASSSTIQTHRDEQYF. The rearrangement joins TRBV13 to TRBJ2-7; D possibly corresponds to TRBD1 (6 bases). Looked up from germline, CDR1 is PRHDT and CDR2 is FYEKMQ (reference sequence). Between the trimmed V and J ends, which lost 4 bases and 5 bases, there was a span of 21 bases. The CDR3 covers 16 residues.